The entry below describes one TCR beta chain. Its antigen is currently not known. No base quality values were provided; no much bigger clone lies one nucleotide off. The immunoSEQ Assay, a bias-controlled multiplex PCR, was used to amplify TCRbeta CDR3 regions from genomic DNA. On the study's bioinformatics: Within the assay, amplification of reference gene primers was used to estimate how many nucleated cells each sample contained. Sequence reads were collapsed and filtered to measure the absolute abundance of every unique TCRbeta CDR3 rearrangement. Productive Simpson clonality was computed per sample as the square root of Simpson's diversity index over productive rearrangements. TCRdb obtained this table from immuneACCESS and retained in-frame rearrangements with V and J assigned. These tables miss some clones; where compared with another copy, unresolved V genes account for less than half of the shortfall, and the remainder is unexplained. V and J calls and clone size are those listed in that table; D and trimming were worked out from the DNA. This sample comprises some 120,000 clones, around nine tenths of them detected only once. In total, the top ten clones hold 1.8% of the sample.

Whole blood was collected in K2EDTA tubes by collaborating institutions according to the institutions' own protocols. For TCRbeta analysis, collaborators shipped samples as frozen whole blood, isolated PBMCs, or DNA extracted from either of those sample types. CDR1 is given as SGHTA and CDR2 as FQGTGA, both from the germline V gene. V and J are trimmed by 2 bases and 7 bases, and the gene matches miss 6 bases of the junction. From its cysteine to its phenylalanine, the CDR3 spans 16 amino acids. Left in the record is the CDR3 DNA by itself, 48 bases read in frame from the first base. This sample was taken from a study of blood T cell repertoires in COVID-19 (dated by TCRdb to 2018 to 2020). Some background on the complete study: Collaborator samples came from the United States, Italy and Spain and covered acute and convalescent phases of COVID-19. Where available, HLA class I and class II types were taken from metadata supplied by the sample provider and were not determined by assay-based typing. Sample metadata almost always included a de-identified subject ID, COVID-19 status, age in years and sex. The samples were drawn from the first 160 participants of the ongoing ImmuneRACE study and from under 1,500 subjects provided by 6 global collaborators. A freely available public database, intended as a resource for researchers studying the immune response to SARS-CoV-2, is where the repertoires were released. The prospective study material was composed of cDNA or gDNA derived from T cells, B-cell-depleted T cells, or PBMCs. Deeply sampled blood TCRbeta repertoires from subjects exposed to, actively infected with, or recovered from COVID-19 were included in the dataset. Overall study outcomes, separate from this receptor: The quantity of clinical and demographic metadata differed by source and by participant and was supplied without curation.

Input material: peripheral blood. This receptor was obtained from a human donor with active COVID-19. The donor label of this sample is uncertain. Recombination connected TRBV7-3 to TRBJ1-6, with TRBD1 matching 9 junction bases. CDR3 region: CASSLSGTGSNSPLHF. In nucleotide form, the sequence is TGTGCCAGCAGCTTATCCGGGACAGGGAGCAATTCACCCCTCCACTTT. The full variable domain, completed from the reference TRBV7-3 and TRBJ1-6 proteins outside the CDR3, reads GAGVSQTPSNKVTEKGKYVELRCDPISGHTALYWYRQSLGQGPEFLIYFQGTGAADDSGLPNDRFFAVRPEGSVSTLKIQRTERGDSAVYLCASSLSGTGSNSPLHFGNGTRLTVT.